A selection of T cell receptor beta chains follows, all from one sample in a study of shared clonotypes between healthy human individuals. Assay used: immunoSEQ multiplex PCR; TCRdb lists only in-frame clones, some missing. The sample contains a few million clones, 85% to 95% of which appear only once. Sequencing was done on a sample of naive CD4+ T cells sorted from blood. The receptors were gathered from a man between 18 and 29 years old in good health. Both conserved end residues are part of each CDR3. Each record gives: clone size, V gene, J gene, D gene, CDR3 DNA, CDR3 protein. A D gene is named only where the DNA matches it firmly. Not all rows give a size; the values are once, few, many and, for expanded clones, a class.

few	TRBV6-5	TRBJ2-1	NA	TGTGCCAGCAGCCGCGCGTTGGGCAATGAGCAGTTCTTC	CASSRALGNEQFF
NA	TRBV28	TRBJ2-7	NA	TGTGCCAGCAGCTCCGGGGGCTCCTACGAGCAGTACTTC	CASSSGGSYEQYF
NA	TRBV5-1	TRBJ1-1	NA	TGCGCCAGCAGCTTGGATCCGGGTACCGGGAACACTGAAGCTTTCTTT	CASSLDPGTGNTEAFF
once	TRBV6-1	TRBJ1-2	TRBD1	TGTGCCAGCAGTGAAAGGGACAGACAAAGCGGCTACACCTTC	CASSERDRQSGYTF
NA	TRBV6-5	TRBJ1-5	NA	TGTGCCAGCAGTCGTGACACAAACAATCAGCCCCAGCATTTT	CASSRDTNNQPQHF
NA	TRBV6-5	TRBJ1-2	TRBD1	TGTGCCAGCAGTTACGACAGGGCCACTAACTATGGCTACACCTTC	CASSYDRATNYGYTF
NA	TRBV7-8	TRBJ1-1	NA	TGTGCCAGCAGCCGCAGCCCCTTGAACACTGAAGCTTTCTTT	CASSRSPLNTEAFF
NA	TRBV9	TRBJ1-1	NA	TGTGCCAGCAGCGTAGAGGCAGGGGCGAACACTGAAGCTTTCTTT	CASSVEAGANTEAFF
NA	TRBV11-2	TRBJ1-1	NA	TGTGCCAGCAGCTCGCCCTGGCAGGGAGGTAAGAACACTGAAGCTTTCTTT	CASSSPWQGGKNTEAFF
NA	TRBV6-4	TRBJ2-7	TRBD2	TGTGCCAGCAGGGGGGGGAGCGAGCAGTACTTC	CASRGGSEQYF
once	TRBV19	TRBJ2-2	NA	TGTGCCAGTGGTAACACCGGGGAGCTGTTTTTT	CASGNTGELFF
NA	TRBV2	TRBJ2-1	TRBD2	TGTGCCAGCAGTGTGACTAGCGGGAATTACAATGAGCAGTTCTTC	CASSVTSGNYNEQFF
NA	TRBV25-1	TRBJ2-6	TRBD1	TGTGCCAGCAGTGAGTTAACAGGGGTTGGGGCCAACGTCCTGACTTTC	CASSELTGVGANVLTF
NA	TRBV4-3	TRBJ2-1	NA	TGCGCCAGCAGCCAAGGCTCTTCGGATGGGGCCCAGTTCTTC	CASSQGSSDGAQFF
NA	TRBV9	TRBJ2-7	NA	TGTGCCAGCAGCGTACTTGGGGACACCACCTACGAGCAGTACTTC	CASSVLGDTTYEQYF
NA	TRBV5-4	TRBJ2-3	TRBD2	TGTGCCAGCAGCCCGACTAGCGGGAGGGCTTCAGATACGCAGTATTTT	CASSPTSGRASDTQYF
NA	TRBV7-2	TRBJ2-1	NA	TGTGCCAGCAGCAACCGGACTCTTGGGGGGACGACCTACAATGAGCAGTTCTTC	CASSNRTLGGTTYNEQFF
NA	TRBV30	TRBJ2-5	NA	TGTGCCTGGAGTACAGAGACCCAGTACTTC	CAWSTETQYF
NA	TRBV7-2	TRBJ2-7	NA	TGTGCCAGCAGCTTAGAGGGGTACTACGAGCAGTACTTC	CASSLEGYYEQYF
NA	TRBV7-2	TRBJ1-1	NA	TGTGCCAGCAGCTTAGCGTCCGGGGGTACCCGGCAAGCTTTCTTT	CASSLASGGTRQAFF
NA	TRBV9	TRBJ1-1	TRBD1	TGTGCCAGCAGCGAAGGGACAGATAGATGGAACACTGAAGCTTTCTTT	CASSEGTDRWNTEAFF
NA	TRBV30	TRBJ1-1	NA	TGTGCCTGGAGTGTATTGGACGGCCGAAAGAACACTGAAGCTTTCTTT	CAWSVLDGRKNTEAFF
NA	TRBV7-9	TRBJ2-1	TRBD2	TGTGCCAGCAGCTTAGGGCTAGCGGGTGAGCAGTTCTTC	CASSLGLAGEQFF
once	TRBV4-1	TRBJ2-7	TRBD2	TGCGCCAGCAGCCTCGGACTAGCGGCGGGGGTGCAGCAGTACTTC	CASSLGLAAGVQQYF